The 24 T cell receptor beta chains below were found in one sample sequenced in a study of T cells in Graves' hyperthyroidism and ophthalmopathy. Amplification of TCR beta CDR3 regions used RNA as the template. An initial round of RT-PCR targeting the TCR CDR3 relied on the HTBI primer set. Each CDR3 protein is one row after TCRdb ran MiXCR on the multiplex PCR reads. This sample yields almost 500,000 distinct CDR3 sequences, of which less than 25% are seen a single time; approximately 49% belongs to the top ten. The material sequenced was blood. The source is a woman aged 70-85 years with Graves' ophthalmopathy.

In this sample, this clonotype turned up many times. The chain combines TRBV27 with TRBJ2-1; D assignment may be TRBD1 or TRBD2 (5 bases each). The CDR3 runs 13 residues. V was cut by 5 bases and J by 10 bases, with 15 bases left in between. CDR1 MNHEY and CDR2 SMNVEV come from the germline V gene (reference sequence). CDR3 sequence: CASSTWGTGEQFF. Here the CDR3 DNA reads TGTGCCAGCAGTACCTGGGGGACGGGGGAGCAGTTCTTC.

V and J are TRBV7-8 and TRBJ2-1, with TRBD2 identical over 8 bases. Germline CDR1 SGHVS, CDR2 FQNEAQ. This CDR3 is built from 16 residues. V lost 5 bases, J lost 6 bases, and 12 bases stayed unmatched. The CDR3 DNA follows: TGTGCCAGCAGCACAACCGGGACTAGATGGTCCAATGAGCAGTTCTTC. Amino acids: CASSTTGTRWSNEQFF. The full variable domain, in which reference TRBV7-8 and TRBJ2-1 provide the parts outside the CDR3, is GAGVSQSPRYKVAKRGQDVALRCDPISGHVSLFWYQQALGQGPEFLTYFQNEAQLDKSGLPSDRFFAERPEGSVSTLKIQRTQQEDSAVYLCASSTTGTRWSNEQFFGPGTRLTVL.

Concerning this clonotype: The final CDR3 position lacks the conserved phenylalanine or tryptophan, pointing to a likely read error. The chain employs TRBV27 and TRBJ2-7; D might be TRBD2 (6 bases). Germline V gene lookup returns CDR1 MNHEY and CDR2 SMNVEV (reference sequence). The V gene lost 5 bases and the J gene lost 2 bases, with 16 bases spanning the gap. The CDR3 totals 15 residues. CDR3 DNA: TGTGCCAGCAGTCCCGAGGCGGGGTTGACCTACGAGCAGTACCTC. This gives the protein CASSPEAGLTYEQYL.

The rearrangement uses TRBV30 and TRBJ1-1; TRBD1 agrees at 7 bases. V lost 4 bases and J lost 5; bases outside the gene matches: 7. CDR3 size: 13 residues. Germline CDR1 and CDR2: GTSNPN and SVGIG (reference sequence). The CDR3 sequence: CAWNRGRGTEAFF. DNA for the CDR3: TGTGCCTGGAACAGGGGCAGAGGAACTGAAGCTTTCTTT.

This clonotype was counted ten times or more. The V gene is TRBV28, the J gene TRBJ2-3; 9 nucleotides line up with TRBD1. CDR1 is MDHEN, CDR2 SYDVKM, per germline. With 1 base clipped from V and 11 bases from J, the junction kept 4 bases outside the gene matches. The CDR3 is 13 residues long. The CDR3 loop is CASSLYGTGKQYF. Here the CDR3 DNA reads TGTGCCAGCAGTTTATATGGGACAGGGAAGCAGTATTTT.

In its sample, this clonotype was seen many times. A read error may explain this, as a much larger clone is one base away. The rearrangement links TRBV11-1 to TRBJ2-1, with D maybe TRBD1 (5 bases). Germline V gene sequence: CDR1 SGHAT, CDR2 FQDESV (reference sequence). V lost 2 bases and J 0 bases, leaving 8 bases between the germline ends. CDR3 size: 15 residues. The CDR3 DNA follows: TGTGCCAGCAGCTTACGACAGAGCTCCTACAATGAGCAGTTCTTC. This gives the protein CASSLRQSSYNEQFF.

The V and J genes are TRBV3-1 and TRBJ2-1; 12 bases are a match to TRBD2. The germline gives CDR1 LGHDT, CDR2 YNNKEL (reference sequence). The J segment lost 9 bases and the V segment lost 1 base, leaving 10 bases of the junction unmatched. The CDR3 loop spans 17 amino acids. This chain's CDR3 is CASSQGYRTSGIGEQFF. The CDR3 DNA is TGTGCCAGCAGCCAAGGGTACCGGACTAGCGGGATTGGTGAGCAGTTCTTC.

This clonotype has a count of ten or more. The chain couples TRBV7-2 to TRBJ1-2, with 8 bases aligning to TRBD1. With 6 bases clipped from V and 8 bases from J, the junction kept 17 bases outside the gene matches. Germline CDR1 is SGHTA and CDR2 is FQGNSA. The CDR3 loop spans 16 amino acids. The DNA for the CDR3 is TGTGCCAGCAGACTGCTAAGCGGCCAGGGGGCCCAGGGCTACACCTTC. It translates to CASRLLSGQGAQGYTF.

This chain joins TRBV6-2 or TRBV6-3 and TRBJ1-3; no clear D. Trimming pared 6 bases from V and 0 bases from J, leaving 15 bases between. CDR1 MNHEY and CDR2 SVGEGT come from the germline V gene. This CDR3 comprises 16 residues. The CDR3 region is CASRGDPGRSGNTIYF. CDR3 DNA: TGTGCCAGCAGGGGAGATCCGGGCCGCTCTGGAAACACCATATATTTT.

The chain employs TRBV20-1 and TRBJ1-5, with D possibly being TRBD1 (5 bases). Between the trimmed V and J ends, which lost 0 bases and 5 bases, there was a span of 8 bases. The CDR3 length is 13 residues. Germline V gene sequence: CDR1 DFQATT, CDR2 SNEGSKA (reference sequence). The DNA of the CDR3 is TGCAGTGCTAGAGATGGAGGGGATCAGCCCCAGCATTTT. Protein: CSARDGGDQPQHF.

In its sample, this clonotype was seen many times. This chain links TRBV6-8 with TRBJ2-7; 10 bases are a match to TRBD2. The ends lost 6 bases at V and 4 bases at J; junction bases unmatched: 12. The CDR3 extends over 16 amino acids. CDR1 and CDR2 (germline): MNHGY, SAAAGT. The CDR3 reads CASRSSGRKFRYEQYF. CDR3 nucleotides: TGTGCCAGCAGATCTAGCGGGAGAAAGTTTCGGTACGAGCAGTACTTC.

This chain connects TRBV6-1 to TRBJ2-1, with D possibly TRBD2 on 5 matching bases. The CDR3 has 16 amino acids. V lost 5 bases and J 1 base, leaving 15 bases between the germline ends. Looked up from germline, CDR1 is MNHNS and CDR2 is SASEGT. This chain's CDR3 is CASSHSGSRSYNEQFF. The CDR3 region has the DNA TGTGCCAGCAGTCATTCTGGGAGTCGGTCCTACAATGAGCAGTTCTTC.

The V call is TRBV6-1, the J call TRBJ2-7; possible D gene TRBD2, 6 bases. Germline assignment: CDR1 MNHNS and CDR2 SASEGT. The CDR3 runs to 15 residues. With 5 bases removed from V and 9 bases from J, the gap between germline ends came to 23 bases. CDR3 residues: CASSLGRDPFFGQYF. For the CDR3, the DNA is TGTGCCAGCAGTTTAGGGCGGGACCCATTTTTCGGGCAGTACTTC.

This clonotype has just one count. CDR3 sequence (DNA): TGTGCCAGCAGTTTGGGGAAATACTACGAGCAGTACTTC. Translated, it gives CASSLGKYYEQYF. The V gene is TRBV12-3 or TRBV12-4, the J gene TRBJ2-7; D gene unclear. The CDR3 runs 13 residues. Between the trimmed V and J ends, which lost 3 bases and 3 bases, there was a span of 9 bases.

The genes are TRBV10-3 and TRBJ1-2; possibly TRBD1 for D (6 bases). CDR1 and CDR2 from the germline V gene are ENHRY and SYGVKD. The CDR3 runs 17 residues. V lost 5 bases and J lost 3, with 22 bases in between. The CDR3 nucleotides are TGTGCCATCAGTCACACTGGACAGCAGCGAGTCGACTATGGCTACACCTTC. It codes for CAISHTGQQRVDYGYTF.

This clonotype was detected many times. The chain combines TRBV6-2 or TRBV6-3 with TRBJ1-1, with unresolved D. CDR3 length equals 16 residues. The V gene's germline CDR1 is MNHEY and CDR2 SVGEGT. V gave up 0 bases and J gave up 0 bases, with 11 bases separating them. CDR3 loop: CASSYSPPQMNTEAFF. CDR3 DNA: TGTGCCAGCAGTTACTCCCCTCCTCAGATGAACACTGAAGCTTTCTTT.

On this clonotype: Germline is not matched at one junction end, which may reflect a read error. CDR3 protein: CASPPRPTEAFF. DNA of the CDR3: TGTGCCAGCCCACCACGACCGACTGAAGCTTTCTTT. The gene calls are TRBV18 and TRBJ1-1; D unclear. Germline loops: CDR1 KGHSH, CDR2 LQKENI. This CDR3 comprises 12 residues.

This clonotype was counted at least ten times. The chain combines TRBV12-3 or TRBV12-4 with TRBJ2-1; a weak D match, TRBD1 (6 bases). This CDR3 has 17 residues. Trimming took off 3 bases at V and 0 bases at J, with 15 bases between the two ends. The DNA of the CDR3 is TGTGCCAGCAGTTTCGAGTGGGGGCAGTACTCCTACAATGAGCAGTTCTTC. This gives the protein CASSFEWGQYSYNEQFF.

This clonotype was seen at least ten times. This chain uses TRBV5-6 with TRBJ2-7; the match to TRBD2 covers 8 bases. The J segment lost 2 bases and the V segment lost 0 bases, leaving 7 bases of the junction unmatched. CDR3 length equals 16 residues. Germline V gene sequence: CDR1 SGHDT, CDR2 YYEEEE. The CDR3 DNA follows: TGTGCCAGCAGCTTGGAACGGGGGGGCCTCACCTACGAGCAGTACTTC. The encoded protein is CASSLERGGLTYEQYF.

This clonotype was detected many times. The rearrangement joins TRBV28 to TRBJ2-7; 8 nucleotides line up with TRBD2. Germline V CDR1 and CDR2: MDHEN, SYDVKM. The J segment lost 4 bases and the V segment lost 3 bases, leaving 5 bases of the junction unmatched. The CDR3 spans 14 residues. In DNA form, the CDR3 reads TGTGCCAGCAGTTTTCCGGGAGGGCCTTACGAGCAGTACTTC. Translation gives CASSFPGGPYEQYF.

CDR3 protein: CATSDSDYRGAYEQYF. DNA of the CDR3: TGTGCCACCAGTGATTCCGACTATCGGGGAGCCTACGAGCAGTACTTC. The V and J genes are TRBV24-1 and TRBJ2-7; tentatively, D is TRBD2 (5 bases). The germline gives CDR1 KGHDR, CDR2 SFDVKD. The CDR3 loop spans 16 amino acids. V was clipped by 2 bases and J by 2 bases, with 15 bases between them.

This clonotype was observed a handful of times. The J gene is TRBJ2-1, the V gene TRBV6-4, with TRBD2 matching over 11 bases. V was pared by 1 base and J by 7 bases, with 6 bases of the junction left unmatched. Germline loops: CDR1 MRHNA, CDR2 SNTAGT. The CDR3 totals 16 residues. This CDR3 reads CASSDWGLADPNEQFF. CDR3 in DNA: TGTGCCAGCAGTGACTGGGGACTAGCGGACCCTAATGAGCAGTTCTTC.

This clonotype was counted a few times. J is TRBJ1-5 and V is TRBV20-1; 11 bases match TRBD1. This CDR3 is 16 amino acids long. The germline V gene has CDR1 DFQATT and CDR2 SNEGSKA (reference sequence). Trimming removed 1 base from V and 6 bases from J; junction bases left unmatched: 8. CDR3 residues: CSARAHGQGASQPQHF. CDR3 nucleotides: TGCAGTGCTAGAGCTCACGGACAGGGGGCGAGTCAGCCCCAGCATTTT.

The sample holds many counts of this clonotype. The rearrangement uses TRBV12-5 and TRBJ1-2, with D possibly being TRBD1 (5 bases). Trimming shortened V by 3 bases and J by 4 bases, and 30 bases separated the two germline ends. In germline, CDR1 is LGHNT, CDR2 FRNRAP. The CDR3 consists of 20 residues. CDR3: CASGFPVPGPTTHPVYGYTF. The CDR3 coding sequence is TGTGCTAGTGGTTTCCCGGTCCCGGGACCGACAACGCACCCTGTCTATGGCTACACCTTC.